A selection of T cell receptor beta chains follows, all from one sample in a study of somatic mutations in T cells in chronic GVHD. Clones were sequenced by immunoSEQ multiplex PCR, and TCRdb holds only the in-frame ones, with some missing. The sample holds 13,000 or so clones, more than 75% seen once. What was sequenced was Vbeta20-negative CD4+ T cells from blood. Source of these receptors: a male patient in his 50s with chronic graft-versus-host disease. Some T cells here may be from the graft donor. Each CDR3 is given without its conserved first and last residue.

v_gene | CDR3aa
TRBV6-5 | ASIQREYEQY
TRBV14 | ASSLTGGTEAF
TRBV7-2 | ASSSTGVNTEAF
TRBV5-6 | ASSLISGAKNIQY
TRBV9 | ASHGAGEQPQH
TRBV6-6 | ASSGGDSGANVLT
TRBV7-2 | ASNPGLVGEQF
TRBV7-2 | ASSLAPSGTAYNEQF
TRBV7-3 | ASSLTVQGLGYT
TRBV5-4 | ASTSQGYLNTEAF
TRBV28 | ASAGRRAGELF
TRBV10-3 | AISELGQGGNSPLH
TRBV28 | ASRNRDRGWETQY
TRBV29-1 | SAPGGGTNNEQF
TRBV28 | ASTYPPGTSGKAETQY
TRBV19 | APTRGGPSTDTQY
TRBV7-2 | ASSLSVAPGEKLF
TRBV27 | ASSLLPPGLASYEQY
TRBV5-6 | ASSLRQGNTGELF
TRBV19 | ASSSGQHSGANVLT
TRBV27 | ASSPLDSLLLNTEAF
TRBV9 | ASSPPQGASAGELF
TRBV5-4 | ASSFPGTVDTDTQY
TRBV18 | ASSPRGSSYNEQF
TRBV18 | ASSPHGDINEQF
TRBV7-9 | ASSWGPKGDFSYEQY
TRBV10-3 | ATIGTVGSNEQF
TRBV6-5 | ASSPSPRQKAF
TRBV11-1 | ASSPEGSGEDTQY
TRBV19 | ASSISPTGTGANVLT
TRBV5-6 | ASTVRGGAGGYT
TRBV4-1 | ASSPGQGASTEAF
TRBV7-2 | ASSPITQGPGYT
TRBV19 | ASSIGGAAGEQY
TRBV4-1 | ASSQRGGQGAGQPQH
TRBV10-3 | ATHWGQGKVDNEQF
TRBV27 | ASSLSGQGARYEQY
TRBV6-5 | ASRGTGGKSQH
TRBV6-1 | ASTQYSSSYEQY
TRBV28 | ASRQGFGGYT
TRBV6-5 | ASRANTEAF
TRBV7-2 | ASSLRTVDQPQH
TRBV5-5 | ASSLALGGTTDTQY
TRBV4-1 | ASSQGIAGGYNEQF
TRBV6-4 | ASSDSFGSDTQY
TRBV7-8 | ASSGGTDPYEQY
TRBV2 | ASSEVAGGQPQH
TRBV29-1 | SVMTGVNTEAF
TRBV5-4 | ASSLGLAAEAF